This TCR beta chain was observed in a study of blood T cell repertoires in COVID-19. Study at large: The United States, Italy and Spain were the sources of the acute and convalescent COVID-19 samples. T cells, B-cell-depleted T cells, or PBMCs supplied cDNA or gDNA.

The CDR3 is 17 amino acids. CDR1 is SGHAT and CDR2 is FQNNGV in the germline V gene. V shed 6 bases, J shed 4 bases, and the junction held 14 bases outside the gene matches. Original analysis: Using reference gene primer amplification, nucleated cell counts were estimated. Repertoires were generated with immunoSEQ multiplex PCR, while TCRdb's copy carries only in-frame clones and drops some. V, J and clone size were drawn from that table, and D and trimming were deduced from the DNA. Among some 80,000 clones listed, 87% were seen once. The sequenced material came from peripheral blood. This rearrangement joins TRBV11-2 to TRBJ2-1, with 8 bases fitting TRBD2. The TCR was taken from an elderly woman with active or convalescent COVID-19. In nucleotides, the CDR3 is TGTGCCAGCAGAACAAGCGGGGCTAGCGGGTCATACAATGAGCAGTTCTTC. Its translation is CASRTSGASGSYNEQFF.